This TCR beta chain is from a study of vaccination and CD4 T cells after COVID-19. Study in general: A median of around 73 days (range 14 to 241) separated dose two from the taking of post-vaccine samples. Overlapping spike peptides served as the stimulus for the cells. These peptides came from SARS-CoV-2 and from the common cold coronaviruses HCoV-NL63, HCoV-OC43 and HCoV-229E. The study, taken as a whole, reports: Spike mono-reactivity held for 304 of 307 vaccine-specific clones in convalescent patients.

Treatment specified: roughly ten-day PBMC culture with coronavirus spike peptide pools or control peptides (ViraFEST assay). In its sample, this clonotype was seen a few times. What it binds is not known. With the Oncomine TCR Beta short-read assay, DNA from cultured CD4+ T cells was sequenced. Genomic DNA was isolated from cultured CD4+ T cells. One entry per CDR3 protein results from TCRdb running MiXCR on the PCR reads. The sample yields some 20,000 distinct CDR3 sequences, approximately 44% seen once. The ends were cut back, 4 bases at V and 5 bases at J, with 12 bases in the middle. This CDR3 spans 14 amino acids. The germline gives CDR1 MRHNA, CDR2 SNTAGT.

Source: CD4+ T cells from blood, cultured in vitro, taken before SARS-CoV-2 vaccination. This receptor was identified in a human donor who received a COVID-19 vaccine. V and J are TRBV6-4 and TRBJ1-5, with a tentative D call TRBD1 (5 bases). The CDR3 sequence is CASSVTLQDQPQHF. The CDR3 DNA sequence: TGTGCCAGCAGTGTGACCTTACAGGATCAGCCCCAGCATTTT.